This T cell receptor beta chain was sequenced during a study of cytomegalovirus exposure and HLA in healthy donors. Study results and caveats: It was reportedly the case that the classifier diagnosed cytomegalovirus status with high specificity and sensitivity. It was reported in a later analysis that an Asian-associated ancestry cluster showed fewer N-insertions than the approximately 670-donor mean.

Unmatched junction bases numbered 2, after V lost 3 bases and J lost 4 bases. Germline assignment: CDR1 MNHEY and CDR2 SMNVEV (reference sequence). The CDR3 runs 14 residues. Worth noting for this clone: Its antigen is not known.

Both 60 Vbeta primers and 13 Jbeta primers went into the PCR. This table comes from immunoSEQ multiplex PCR, and its TCRdb copy is limited to in-frame clones, with some not included. This sample has roughly 180,000 clones, with roughly 80% found just once. The V gene is TRBV27, the J gene TRBJ2-7; TRBD2 aligns across 11 bases. The TCR sequence derives from a man under 40 in good health and CMV-seropositive. Sequences were obtained from PBMCs. The CDR3, as DNA: TGTGCCAGCAGTTTGGGGACTAGCGGATACGAGCAGTACTTC. Translation gives CASSLGTSGYEQYF.